These 21 T cell receptor beta chains were sequenced from one sample in a study of identical twins. TCRdb reprocessed the 5' RACE reads via MiXCR and lists one record per CDR3 protein. The data show about 260,000 distinct CDR3 sequences, with 5.5% to 8% seen just once and under 4% held by the top ten. The same sample was also studied in work on yellow fever vaccine responses in identical twins.

The sequencing sample was made of memory (CD45RO+) T cells sorted from blood. Every receptor here comes from a woman between 18 and 29 years old in good health.

To note about this clonotype: A junction boundary mismatches the germline segment, possibly from a read error. J is TRBJ2-6 and V is TRBV2; D perhaps matches TRBD1 (6 bases). Germline CDR1 SNHLY, CDR2 FYNNEI. The CDR3 covers 19 residues. CDR3 DNA: TGTGCCATCAGTCCTCGTTGGACCAGGGGAACCGACGGGGCCAACGTCCTGACTTTC. This translates into CAISPRWTRGTDGANVLTF. Supplemented by reference TRBV2 and TRBJ2-6, the full variable domain reads EPEVTQTPSHQVTQMGQEVILRCVPISNHLYFYWYRQILGQKVEFLVSFYNNEISEKSEIFDDQFSVERPDGSNFTLKIRSTKLEDSAMYFCAISPRWTRGTDGANVLTFGAGSRLTVL.

This clonotype has a count of ten or more. The chain uses TRBV2 and TRBJ2-1; no definite D call. CDR1 and CDR2 (germline): SNHLY, FYNNEI. The CDR3 length is 15 residues. V lost 7 bases and J 5 bases, leaving 18 bases between the germline ends. CDR3 bases: TGTGCCAGCAAAGGTCGCCTAGGTCCTAACAATGAGCAGTTCTTC. It encodes CASKGRLGPNNEQFF.

The chain is built from TRBV7-9 and TRBJ1-6, with TRBD1 matching 10 bases. The germline V gene has CDR1 SEHNR and CDR2 FQNEAQ (reference sequence). Unmatched junction bases numbered 5, after V lost 8 bases and J lost 10 bases. The CDR3 contains 13 residues. DNA for the CDR3: TGTGCCAGCCGCCGGGACAGGGGATCACCCCTCCACTTT. It specifies CASRRDRGSPLHF.

This clonotype was seen at least ten times. This chain links TRBV9 with TRBJ2-2; TRBD2 matches 10 bases. Germline CDR1 is SGDLS and CDR2 is YYNGEE. The junction had 7 bases not matched to a gene; V was cut back by 1 base and J by 4 bases. This CDR3 region has 17 residues. The CDR3 is CASSVLSGGASTGELFF. The CDR3 DNA follows: TGTGCCAGCAGCGTATTAAGCGGGGGGGCCAGCACCGGGGAGCTGTTTTTT.

Ten or more counts support this clonotype. J is TRBJ2-2 and V is TRBV20-1; 8 positions agree with TRBD2. V was clipped by 5 bases and J by 1 base; unmatched bases: 6. Germline V lookup: CDR1 DFQATT, CDR2 SNEGSKA (reference sequence). This CDR3 contains 15 residues. CDR3 loop: CSAQAGAGNTGELFF. The CDR3 DNA reads as TGCAGTGCTCAAGCGGGGGCTGGGAACACCGGGGAGCTGTTTTTT.

The sample holds a few counts of this clonotype. V gene TRBV5-5 combines with J gene TRBJ1-2; 8 bases fit TRBD1. CDR1 and CDR2 from the germline V gene are SGHKS and YYEKEE (reference sequence). V trimming: 2 bases; J trimming: 7 bases; junction bases outside the gene matches: 4. This CDR3 region has 13 residues. Here the CDR3 reads CASSLAGGIGYTF. The CDR3 DNA is TGTGCCAGCAGCTTAGCAGGGGGCATTGGCTACACCTTC.

In its sample, this clonotype was seen a few times. The CDR3 sequence: CASSLGEPTYNEQFF. The CDR3 DNA reads TGTGCCAGCAGTTTGGGGGAACCCACCTACAATGAGCAGTTCTTC. The chain joins TRBV28 to TRBJ2-1, with D perhaps being TRBD1 or TRBD2 (5 bases each). There are 15 residues in the CDR3. Germline V lookup: CDR1 MDHEN, CDR2 SYDVKM. Trimming stripped 3 bases from V and 2 bases from J, with 11 bases between.

This clonotype came up a few times. This rearrangement joins TRBV5-6 to TRBJ2-7; TRBD2 is a possible D gene (6 bases). CDR3 length equals 12 residues. V gave up 0 bases and J gave up 7 bases, with 8 bases separating them. CDR1 is SGHDT, CDR2 YYEEEE, per germline. Here the CDR3 reads CASSLVAGEQYF. As DNA, the CDR3 is TGTGCCAGCAGCTTGGTCGCGGGGGAGCAGTACTTC.

The chain uses TRBV10-2 and TRBJ2-5, with D perhaps matching TRBD2 (5 bases). V lost 5 bases, J lost 4 bases, and 11 bases lay in between. The CDR3 is 13 residues long. Germline loops: CDR1 WSHSY, CDR2 SAAADI. This chain's CDR3 is CASSQTTRETQYF. The CDR3 DNA reads as TGCGCCAGCAGTCAGACTACCAGAGAGACCCAGTACTTC.

This clonotype was picked up many times. V gene TRBV5-1 combines with J gene TRBJ1-4, with D possibly TRBD1 on 6 matching bases. Trimming pared 0 bases from V and 8 bases from J, leaving 8 bases between. CDR3 length: 13 residues. Looked up from germline, CDR1 is SGHRS and CDR2 is YFSETQ. The CDR3 DNA sequence: TGCGCCAGCAGCTTGGGCACAGGGGAAAAACTGTTTTTT. It translates to CASSLGTGEKLFF.

The chain is built from TRBV12-3 or TRBV12-4 and TRBJ2-4, with 7 bases lining up with TRBD2. The CDR3 has 14 amino acids. Losses at the gene ends were 7 bases for V and 5 bases for J; bases not matched to a gene: 8. The CDR3 is CASTERGGENIQYF. The CDR3 DNA reads TGTGCCAGCACGGAGCGGGGAGGGGAAAACATTCAGTACTTC.

This clonotype has a handful of counts. This rearrangement joins TRBV15 to TRBJ1-6; D might be TRBD1 (5 bases). The CDR3 is 14 amino acids. Between the trimmed V and J ends, which lost 0 bases and 6 bases, there was a span of 6 bases. CDR1 LNHNV and CDR2 YYDKDF come from the germline V gene (reference sequence). CDR3 sequence reads: CATSRDQGNSPLHF. In DNA form, the CDR3 reads TGTGCCACCAGCAGAGATCAGGGTAATTCACCCCTCCACTTT.

This clonotype was counted between two and nine times. This chain links TRBV5-1 with TRBJ2-1; 10 bases are a match to TRBD2. J lost 7 bases, V lost 3 bases, and 7 bases had no gene match. Germline CDR1 SGHRS, CDR2 YFSETQ. CDR3 size: 15 residues. The CDR3 reads CASSWGAGGMNEQFF. The DNA of the CDR3 is TGCGCCAGCAGCTGGGGAGCGGGAGGGATGAATGAGCAGTTCTTC.

The CDR3 reads CAFSSLGQGIAKNIQYF. The CDR3 nucleotides are TGTGCCTTCAGTTCCTTAGGACAGGGAATAGCCAAAAACATTCAGTACTTC. This chain joins TRBV12-3 or TRBV12-4 and TRBJ2-4; 8 bases are a match to TRBD1. V lost 11 bases to trimming and J lost 0 bases; unmatched junction nucleotides: 15. The CDR3 is 17 residues long.

V gene TRBV14 combines with J gene TRBJ2-1; D is possibly TRBD1 (5 bases). This CDR3 has 14 residues. Germline CDR1 reads SGHDN; CDR2 reads FVKESK. The V and J ends lost 4 bases and 5 bases respectively, with 12 bases between them. CDR3 residues: CASSRRQLDNEQFF. CDR3 DNA sequence: TGTGCCAGCAGCCGAAGACAGCTAGACAATGAGCAGTTCTTC. Together with reference TRBV14 and TRBJ2-1, the CDR3 gives the full variable domain: EAGVTQFPSHSVIEKGQTVTLRCDPISGHDNLYWYRRVMGKEIKFLLHFVKESKQDESGMPNNRFLAERTGGTYSTLKVQPAELEDSGVYFCASSRRQLDNEQFFGPGTRLTVL.

This clonotype was counted a few times. The V call is TRBV4-1, the J call TRBJ2-3, with 7 bases that match TRBD2. Germline V lookup: CDR1 MGHRA, CDR2 YSYEKL. There are 19 residues in the CDR3. Losses at the gene ends were 0 bases for V and 3 bases for J; bases not matched to a gene: 15. The CDR3 nucleotides read TGCGCCAGCAGCCAAGATCATTCAAGTTTTGCGGGGGTAACAGATACGCAGTATTTT. Its translation: CASSQDHSSFAGVTDTQYF.

This clonotype appeared many times. J is TRBJ2-2 and V is TRBV7-8; maybe TRBD1 (6 bases). Trimming left V 2 bases short and J 0 bases short, with 10 bases between. CDR1 and CDR2 (germline): SGHVS, FQNEAQ. CDR3 length: 16 residues. The CDR3 sequence is CASSLRAGANTGELFF. The CDR3 DNA is TGTGCCAGCAGCTTACGGGCAGGGGCGAACACCGGGGAGCTGTTTTTT.

This clonotype showed up many times. This chain uses TRBV20-1 with TRBJ2-5; D not certain. Germline CDR1 DFQATT, CDR2 SNEGSKA (reference sequence). Trimming left V 5 bases short and J 5 bases short, with 6 bases between. The CDR3 consists of 10 residues. CDR3 residues: CSAGYETQYF. The CDR3 DNA sequence: TGCAGTGCTGGTTATGAGACCCAGTACTTC.

The chain combines TRBV10-3 with TRBJ2-7; D assignment may be TRBD1 or TRBD2 (6 bases each). V shed 10 bases and J shed 4 bases, with 20 bases lying between them. The CDR3 sequence is 14 residues long. Germline lookup yields CDR1 ENHRY and CDR2 SYGVKD. CDR3 amino acids: CATGGGTQGYEQYF. The CDR3 DNA is TGTGCCACCGGGGGTGGTACACAGGGTTACGAGCAGTACTTC.

This clonotype has more than one count but fewer than ten. The genes are TRBV2 and TRBJ1-2; TRBD1 aligns across 9 bases. The CDR3 length is 13 residues. CDR1 SNHLY and CDR2 FYNNEI come from the germline V gene. V shed 5 bases and J 7 bases; nucleotides not matched to a gene: 5. The CDR3 loop reads CASSLGQGIGYTF. DNA for the CDR3: TGTGCCAGCAGTTTAGGACAGGGGATTGGCTACACCTTC. Full variable domain (rest looked up from reference TRBV2 and TRBJ1-2): EPEVTQTPSHQVTQMGQEVILRCVPISNHLYFYWYRQILGQKVEFLVSFYNNEISEKSEIFDDQFSVERPDGSNFTLKIRSTKLEDSAMYFCASSLGQGIGYTFGSGTRLTVV.

This clonotype was observed a few times. This chain joins TRBV12-3 or TRBV12-4 and TRBJ1-1; D unclear. The CDR3 length is 11 residues. V was trimmed by 5 bases and J by 10 bases, leaving 11 bases between them. The CDR3 protein is CASSRASGAFF. CDR3 DNA sequence: TGTGCCAGCAGTAGGGCCTCAGGAGCTTTCTTT.